This TCR beta chain was profiled in a study of blood T cell repertoires in COVID-19. Study context: Material from acute and convalescent COVID-19 was sourced from the United States, Italy and Spain. In each case, the material was cDNA or gDNA derived from T cells, B-cell-depleted T cells, or PBMCs.

Data came from immunoSEQ multiplex PCR; TCRdb stores just in-frame clones and leaves some out. The table has 150,000 or so clones, about 89% seen once. CDR3 length: 15 amino acids. Germline lookup yields CDR1 SGHNT and CDR2 YYREEE (reference sequence). V lost 1 base and J lost 2; bases outside the gene matches: 2. The rearrangement uses TRBV5-4 and TRBJ2-3, with 9 bases that match TRBD2. The sequencing sample was made of peripheral blood. The TCR originated in a man aged 80 or over with acute or convalescent COVID-19. The CDR3 here is CASSLSSGATDTQYF. The CDR3 nucleotides read TGTGCCAGCAGCTTGTCTAGCGGGGCCACAGATACGCAGTATTTT.